A single sample is the source of the 5 T cell receptor beta chains below, sequenced in a study of a mutant IDH1 vaccine in newly diagnosed glioma. Repertoires were generated with immunoSEQ multiplex PCR, while TCRdb's copy carries only in-frame clones and drops some. There are around 130,000 clones in the sample; about 82% occur only once, and 5% to 7% lies in the top ten. No antigens are known for them. Time point noted: week 11, during vaccination. Topical imiquimod was applied with each vaccine dose, which held 300 ug of mutant IDH1 20-mer peptide. Sequencing used PBMCs, obtained from a glioma patient whose treatment included an IDH1 peptide vaccine. All receptors come from a man aged 40-49 years with glioma.

This chain connects TRBV18 to TRBJ2-7; D gene uncertain. V lost 3 bases to trimming and J lost 0 bases, with 9 bases between them. Germline V gives CDR1 KGHSH, CDR2 LQKENI. This CDR3 region has 14 residues. This CDR3 is CASSPRSDSYEQYF. The CDR3 DNA reads as TGTGCCAGCTCACCCCGGAGCGACTCCTACGAGCAGTACTTC.

The chain joins TRBV7-2 to TRBJ2-1; D is uncertain. The germline V and J ends were trimmed by 5 bases and 5 bases, with 10 bases remaining between them. The CDR3 spans 13 residues. Per the germline V gene, CDR1 is SGHTA and CDR2 is FQGNSA. The CDR3 coding sequence is TGTGCCAGCAGCCTCTTCGAACACAATGAGCAGTTCTTC. As protein: CASSLFEHNEQFF. Full variable domain (rest looked up from reference TRBV7-2 and TRBJ2-1): GAGVSQSPSNKVTEKGKDVELRCDPISGHTALYWYRQSLGQGLEFLIYFQGNSAPDKSGLPSDRFSAERTGGSVSTLTIQRTQQEDSAVYLCASSLFEHNEQFFGPGTRLTVL.

The chain uses TRBV4-2 and TRBJ2-7; 10 bases match TRBD1. The V gene's germline CDR1 is LGHNA and CDR2 YNFKEQ. CDR3 size: 17 residues. Germline trimming cut 2 bases from V and 5 bases from J; bases unmatched to any gene: 12. As DNA, the CDR3 is TGTGCCAGCAGCCAAAAAGGGGGGACAGGGGTCGTCCACGAGCAGTACTTC. Translating it yields CASSQKGGTGVVHEQYF.

V is TRBV4-3 and J is TRBJ2-5; D is undetermined. The CDR3 totals 18 residues. CDR1 LGHNA and CDR2 YSLEER come from the germline V gene. Trimming took off 0 bases at V and 1 base at J, with 18 bases between the two ends. CDR3 nucleotide sequence: TGCGCCAGCAGCCAAGATCCGTGGGGTGCCTTCTCCCAAGAGACCCAGTACTTC. Its protein product is CASSQDPWGAFSQETQYF.

The chain recombines TRBV7-2 with TRBJ2-5, with TRBD1 matching over 9 bases. The junction had 9 bases not matched to a gene; V was cut back by 1 base and J by 6 bases. From germline, CDR1 is SGHTA and CDR2 FQGNSA. CDR3 length equals 16 residues. The DNA for the CDR3 is TGTGCCAGCAGCTTAGAGGGGACAGGGTACAGTAAGACCCAGTACTTC. Translation: CASSLEGTGYSKTQYF.